This T cell receptor (beta chain) was documented in a study of OX40 agonist ivuxolimab in advanced cancers. Across the study: Every 2 weeks, ivuxolimab was infused into the patients intravenously at between 0.01 and 10 mg/kg. General study results and limits: Mean expanded clone counts were higher in CD8+ than CD4+ T cells. Both blood CD4+ and CD8+ T cells showed clonal growth by week 6 at 0.1 to 3.0 mg/kg.

Sequencing used immunoSEQ multiplex PCR; TCRdb keeps in-frame clones, though not all of them. The sample holds tens of thousands of clones, about nine tenths seen once. About this clone: What it recognizes is unknown. The conserved final phenylalanine or tryptophan is absent from the CDR3, which likely points to a read error. Because the CDR3's place on the DNA is in doubt, the DNA is left out and the CDR3 is given as listed by TCRdb.

Counting both end residues, the CDR3 totals 13 amino acids. Germline V gives CDR1 SGHDT, CDR2 YYEEEE. The chain employs TRBV5-6 and TRBJ1-2; no check of the table's D call, TRBD1, against the DNA was made. This TCR came from an adult with an advanced solid tumor such as melanoma, head and neck, liver or kidney cancer. The sample in question was CD4+ or CD8+ T cells sorted from blood, obtained in a trial of the OX40 agonist ivuxolimab. CDR3 loop: CASSLWGQGKSGR.